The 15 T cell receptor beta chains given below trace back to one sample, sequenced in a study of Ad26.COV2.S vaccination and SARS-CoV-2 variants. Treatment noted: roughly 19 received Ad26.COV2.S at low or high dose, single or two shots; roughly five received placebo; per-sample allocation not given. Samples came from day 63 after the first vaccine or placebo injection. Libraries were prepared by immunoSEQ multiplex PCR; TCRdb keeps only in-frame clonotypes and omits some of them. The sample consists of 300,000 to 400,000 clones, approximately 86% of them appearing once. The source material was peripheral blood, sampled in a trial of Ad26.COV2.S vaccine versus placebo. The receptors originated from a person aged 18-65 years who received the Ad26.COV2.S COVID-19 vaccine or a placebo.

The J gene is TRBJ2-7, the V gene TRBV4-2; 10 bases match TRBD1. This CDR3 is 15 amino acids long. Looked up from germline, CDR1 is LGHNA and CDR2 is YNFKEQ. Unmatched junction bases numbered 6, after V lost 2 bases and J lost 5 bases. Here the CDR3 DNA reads TGTGCCAGCAGCCAACCGGGACAGGGGTGGCACGAGCAGTACTTC. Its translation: CASSQPGQGWHEQYF.

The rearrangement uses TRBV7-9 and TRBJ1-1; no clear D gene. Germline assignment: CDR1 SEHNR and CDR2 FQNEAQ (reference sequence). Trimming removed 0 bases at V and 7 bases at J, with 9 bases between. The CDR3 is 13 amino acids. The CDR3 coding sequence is TGTGCCAGCAGCTTAGCATGGGCAGATGAAGCTTTCTTT. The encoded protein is CASSLAWADEAFF.

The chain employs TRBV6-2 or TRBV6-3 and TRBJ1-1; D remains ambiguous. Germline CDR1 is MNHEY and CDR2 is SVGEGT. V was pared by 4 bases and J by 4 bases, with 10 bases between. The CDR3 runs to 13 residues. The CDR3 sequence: CASSFTASTEAFF. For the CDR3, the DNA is TGTGCCAGCAGTTTTACAGCGAGCACTGAAGCTTTCTTT.

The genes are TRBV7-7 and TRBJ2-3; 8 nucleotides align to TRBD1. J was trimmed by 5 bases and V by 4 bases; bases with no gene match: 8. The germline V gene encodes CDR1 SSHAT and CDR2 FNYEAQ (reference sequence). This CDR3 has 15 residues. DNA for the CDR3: TGTGCCAGCAGCTCAGGGACAGGTAGAATAGATACGCAGTATTTT. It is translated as CASSSGTGRIDTQYF.

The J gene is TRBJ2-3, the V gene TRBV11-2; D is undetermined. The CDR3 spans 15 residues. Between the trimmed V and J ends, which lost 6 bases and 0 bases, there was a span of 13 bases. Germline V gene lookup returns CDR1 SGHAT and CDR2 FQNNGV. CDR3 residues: CASRVGRISTDTQYF. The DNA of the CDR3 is TGTGCCAGCAGGGTAGGACGGATTAGCACAGATACGCAGTATTTT.

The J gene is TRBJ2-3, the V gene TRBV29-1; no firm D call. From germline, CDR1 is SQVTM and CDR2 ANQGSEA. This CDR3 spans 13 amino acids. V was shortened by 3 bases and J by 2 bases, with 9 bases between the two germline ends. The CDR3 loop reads CSVDRNSTDTQYF. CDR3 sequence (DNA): TGCAGCGTTGACAGGAACTCCACAGATACGCAGTATTTT.

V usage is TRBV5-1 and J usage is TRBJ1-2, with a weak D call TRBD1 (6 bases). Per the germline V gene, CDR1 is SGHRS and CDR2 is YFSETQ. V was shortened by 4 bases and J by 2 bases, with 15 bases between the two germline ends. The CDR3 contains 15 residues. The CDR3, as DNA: TGCGCCAGCAGCACCGGACAGAGGGCCAACTATGGCTACACCTTC. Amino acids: CASSTGQRANYGYTF.

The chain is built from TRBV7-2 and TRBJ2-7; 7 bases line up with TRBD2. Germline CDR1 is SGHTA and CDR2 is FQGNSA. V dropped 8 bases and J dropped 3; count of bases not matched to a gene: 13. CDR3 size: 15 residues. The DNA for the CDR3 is TGTGCCAGCGGCCCACCACCTCGGGGGGTCTACGAGCAGTACTTC. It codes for CASGPPPRGVYEQYF. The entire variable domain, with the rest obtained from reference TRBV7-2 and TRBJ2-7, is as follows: GAGVSQSPSNKVTEKGKDVELRCDPISGHTALYWYRQSLGQGLEFLIYFQGNSAPDKSGLPSDRFSAERTGGSVSTLTIQRTQQEDSAVYLCASGPPPRGVYEQYFGPGTRLTVT.

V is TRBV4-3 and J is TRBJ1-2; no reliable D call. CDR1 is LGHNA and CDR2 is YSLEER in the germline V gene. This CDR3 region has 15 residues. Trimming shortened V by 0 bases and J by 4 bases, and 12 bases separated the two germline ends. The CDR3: CASSQDLGQPYGYTF. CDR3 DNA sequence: TGCGCCAGCAGCCAAGATCTTGGGCAGCCCTATGGCTACACCTTC.

This chain's CDR3 is CAISETGTSGNTIYF. The CDR3 coding sequence is TGTGCCATCAGTGAAACCGGGACATCTGGAAACACCATATATTTT. J is TRBJ1-3 and V is TRBV10-3, with a possible D match to TRBD1 (6 bases). The CDR3 runs 15 residues. Germline V CDR1 and CDR2: ENHRY, SYGVKD. V lost 3 bases and J 1 base, leaving 10 bases between the germline ends.

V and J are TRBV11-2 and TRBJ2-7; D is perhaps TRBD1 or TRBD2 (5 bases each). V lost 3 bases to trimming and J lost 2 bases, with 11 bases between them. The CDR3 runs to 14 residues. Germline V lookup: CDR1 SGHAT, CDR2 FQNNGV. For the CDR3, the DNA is TGTGCCAGCAGCTTCGGGACGGAAGCCTACGAGCAGTACTTC. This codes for CASSFGTEAYEQYF.

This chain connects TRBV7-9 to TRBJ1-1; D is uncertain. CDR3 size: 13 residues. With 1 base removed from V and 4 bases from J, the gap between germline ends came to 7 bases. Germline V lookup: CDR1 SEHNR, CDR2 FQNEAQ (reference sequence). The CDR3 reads CASSLDGITEAFF. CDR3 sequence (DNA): TGTGCCAGCAGCTTAGACGGCATCACTGAAGCTTTCTTT.

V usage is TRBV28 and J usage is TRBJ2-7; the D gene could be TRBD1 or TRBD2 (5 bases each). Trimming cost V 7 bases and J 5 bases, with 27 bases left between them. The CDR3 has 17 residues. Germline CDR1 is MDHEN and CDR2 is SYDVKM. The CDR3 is CASMIAPGAGMTHEQYF. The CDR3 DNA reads TGTGCCAGCATGATAGCTCCCGGGGCAGGGATGACTCACGAGCAGTACTTC.

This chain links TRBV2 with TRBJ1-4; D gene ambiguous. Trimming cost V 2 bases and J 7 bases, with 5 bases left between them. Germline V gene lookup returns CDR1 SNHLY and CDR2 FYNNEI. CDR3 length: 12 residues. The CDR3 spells CASSEIFEKLFF. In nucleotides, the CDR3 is TGTGCCAGCAGTGAAATATTTGAAAAACTGTTTTTT. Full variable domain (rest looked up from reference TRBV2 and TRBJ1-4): EPEVTQTPSHQVTQMGQEVILRCVPISNHLYFYWYRQILGQKVEFLVSFYNNEISEKSEIFDDQFSVERPDGSNFTLKIRSTKLEDSAMYFCASSEIFEKLFFGSGTQLSVL.

The DNA of the CDR3 is TGTGCCAGCAGCGTAGCGTGGAGTGGGGGGCCGGTGCAGTATTTT. It codes for CASSVAWSGGPVQYF. J is TRBJ2-3 and V is TRBV9; D tentatively reads TRBD1 or TRBD2 (6 bases each). From germline, CDR1 is SGDLS and CDR2 YYNGEE. CDR3 length: 15 residues. The germline V and J ends were trimmed by 0 bases and 11 bases, with 19 bases remaining between them.